The 30 T cell receptor beta chains below were found in one sample sequenced in a study of regulatory T cells in long-lasting Graves disease. Time point of the sample: newly diagnosed GD, antithyroid drugs for less than 3 months. The TCR library was made from RNA extracted from PBMCs. Building the TCR beta libraries relied on iRepertoire HTBI primers, and CDR3 regions underwent Arm-PCR. Each CDR3 protein gets one entry after TCRdb re-called the multiplex PCR reads with MiXCR. The table includes some 500,000 distinct CDR3 sequences, around 15% detected once. This sample also appeared in a second study, on T cells in Graves' hyperthyroidism and ophthalmopathy.

The specimen comprised peripheral blood mononuclear cells (PBMCs), sampled at new diagnosis, from a patient treated with antithyroid drugs. The receptors here all came from a woman aged 35-65 years with Graves disease.

This clonotype appeared a few times. The V call is TRBV9, the J call TRBJ2-2; perhaps TRBD1 as D (5 bases). Germline V gives CDR1 SGDLS, CDR2 YYNGEE. V shed 2 bases and J shed 4 bases, with 12 bases lying between them. The CDR3 runs to 15 residues. The CDR3 nucleotides read TGTGCCAGCAGCGTGCAGGGCGCAGGCACCGGGGAGCTGTTTTTT. Its protein is CASSVQGAGTGELFF.

V is TRBV27 and J is TRBJ1-5; D ambiguous. V gave up 5 bases and J gave up 0 bases, with 8 bases separating them. The CDR3 consists of 14 residues. Germline CDR1 reads MNHEY; CDR2 reads SMNVEV (reference sequence). The chain's CDR3 is CASSTRVSNQPQHF. As DNA, the CDR3 is TGTGCCAGCAGTACTAGGGTTAGCAATCAGCCCCAGCATTTT.

This clonotype was detected a few times. J is TRBJ2-1 and V is TRBV6-1; 9 bases fit TRBD2. The V segment lost 6 bases and the J segment 5 bases; nucleotides outside the gene matches: 8. In germline, CDR1 is MNHNS, CDR2 SASEGT. The CDR3 consists of 15 residues. This CDR3 reads CASSLQRGANNEQFF. The CDR3 DNA is TGTGCCAGCAGCCTCCAGCGGGGGGCAAACAATGAGCAGTTCTTC.

This clonotype was picked up many times. CDR3 region: CASSQDTAYTGELFF. CDR3 in DNA: TGCGCCAGCAGCCAAGATACGGCCTACACCGGGGAGCTGTTTTTT. The chain joins TRBV4-1 to TRBJ2-2; no firm D call. Germline V gene data show CDR1 as MGHRA and CDR2 as YSYEKL. CDR3 length: 15 residues. V dropped 0 bases and J dropped 3 bases, with 8 bases sitting between them.

The sample holds a few counts of this clonotype. The rearrangement joins TRBV9 to TRBJ2-1; D is possibly TRBD2 (5 bases). The V gene's germline CDR1 is SGDLS and CDR2 YYNGEE. The CDR3 loop spans 13 amino acids. V dropped 0 bases and J dropped 7 bases, with 8 bases sitting between them. CDR3 region: CASSVVGLNEQFF. The CDR3, as DNA: TGTGCCAGCAGCGTAGTAGGACTGAATGAGCAGTTCTTC.

This clonotype has at least ten counts. The chain recombines TRBV20-1 with TRBJ1-1; D perhaps matches TRBD1 (5 bases). This CDR3 has 11 residues. V was pared by 4 bases and J by 6 bases, with 9 bases between. Germline loops: CDR1 DFQATT, CDR2 SNEGSKA (reference sequence). CDR3 nucleotides: TGCAGTGCTACCCCGACAGCTGAAGCTTTCTTT. Protein product: CSATPTAEAFF.

This clonotype was seen many times. The rearrangement links TRBV7-9 to TRBJ1-1; tentatively, D is TRBD1 (5 bases). This CDR3 comprises 16 residues. With 0 bases removed from V and 2 bases from J, the gap between germline ends came to 13 bases. CDR1 is SEHNR and CDR2 is FQNEAQ in the germline V gene (reference sequence). The CDR3 coding sequence is TGTGCCAGCAGCTTAGCTCCTAAGGACACCAACACTGAAGCTTTCTTT. This codes for CASSLAPKDTNTEAFF. Full variable domain (rest looked up from reference TRBV7-9 and TRBJ1-1): DTGVSQNPRHKITKRGQNVTFRCDPISEHNRLYWYRQTLGQGPEFLTYFQNEAQLEKSRLLSDRFSAERPKGSFSTLEIQRTEQGDSAMYLCASSLAPKDTNTEAFFGQGTRLTVV.

This clonotype was recorded many times. The rearrangement joins TRBV25-1 to TRBJ2-7; TRBD1 aligns across 10 bases. Germline trimming cut 4 bases from V and 6 bases from J; bases unmatched to any gene: 9. Germline assignment: CDR1 MGHDK and CDR2 SYGVNS. The CDR3 spans 15 residues. CDR3 sequence: CASSGRRQGAFEQYF. CDR3 in DNA: TGTGCCAGCAGTGGTCGGAGACAGGGGGCTTTCGAGCAGTACTTC.

This clonotype was found a few times. This chain uses TRBV12-3 or TRBV12-4 with TRBJ2-1; D gene uncertain. The CDR3 runs to 15 residues. The V and J ends lost 1 base and 8 bases respectively, with 15 bases between them. The CDR3 sequence is CASSLDRAVGHEQFF. For the CDR3, the DNA is TGTGCCAGCAGTTTAGATAGGGCGGTAGGTCATGAGCAGTTCTTC.

This clonotype showed up many times. The gene calls are TRBV2 and TRBJ2-7; 14 bases match TRBD2. CDR3 length: 14 amino acids. CDR1 and CDR2 (germline): SNHLY, FYNNEI. V gave up 7 bases and J gave up 3 bases; unmatched junction bases: 2. The CDR3 sequence is CASMGLAGVYEQYF. The CDR3, as DNA: TGTGCCAGCATGGGACTAGCGGGGGTCTACGAGCAGTACTTC. Drawing the rest from reference TRBV2 and TRBJ2-7, the complete variable domain is EPEVTQTPSHQVTQMGQEVILRCVPISNHLYFYWYRQILGQKVEFLVSFYNNEISEKSEIFDDQFSVERPDGSNFTLKIRSTKLEDSAMYFCASMGLAGVYEQYFGPGTRLTVT.

This clonotype was seen at least ten times. V is TRBV28 and J is TRBJ2-1; 8 bases fit TRBD2. The CDR3 extends over 16 amino acids. Germline-derived CDR1 and CDR2 are MDHEN and SYDVKM. V was clipped by 5 bases and J by 8 bases; unmatched bases: 14. CDR3 sequence: CASSPTGLAGWDEQFF. CDR3 nucleotide sequence: TGTGCCAGCAGTCCCACAGGACTAGCAGGTTGGGATGAGCAGTTCTTC.

This clonotype has ten or more counts. The chain recombines TRBV5-5 with TRBJ1-1; weak D call: TRBD1 (5 bases). Germline V lookup: CDR1 SGHKS, CDR2 YYEKEE (reference sequence). Deletions cut 2 bases from V and 1 base from J, with 9 bases between. The CDR3 runs to 14 residues. In nucleotides, the CDR3 is TGTGCCAGCAGCTTTCGGGGCCAGAACACTGAAGCTTTCTTT. Its protein is CASSFRGQNTEAFF.

In this sample, this clonotype turned up many times. The V call is TRBV3-1, the J call TRBJ2-1; D gene unclear. The germline CDR1 and CDR2 sequences are LGHDT and YNNKEL (reference sequence). V lost 1 base and J 9 bases, leaving 4 bases between the germline ends. There are 11 residues in the CDR3. This chain's CDR3 is CASSQGGEQFF. For the CDR3, the DNA is TGTGCCAGCAGCCAAGGAGGTGAGCAGTTCTTC.

The table lists this clonotype with a few counts. The chain uses TRBV10-1 and TRBJ2-5; 8 positions match TRBD2. The CDR3 length is 16 residues. The junction had 7 bases not matched to a gene; V was cut back by 0 bases and J by 4 bases. The V gene's germline CDR1 is WNHNN and CDR2 SYGVQD (reference sequence). CDR3 in amino acids: CASSESSGGPVETQYF. CDR3 in DNA: TGCGCCAGCAGTGAGTCTTCGGGGGGGCCGGTAGAGACCCAGTACTTC.

The DNA for the CDR3 is TGTGCCAGTACCTCCGGAGGGGGATGGACTGAAGCTTTCTTT. This gives the protein CASTSGGGWTEAFF. The chain has TRBV19 and TRBJ1-1; a weak D match, TRBD1 (6 bases). Germline-derived CDR1 and CDR2 are LNHDA and SQIVND (reference sequence). The CDR3 runs 14 residues. The germline V and J ends were trimmed by 7 bases and 5 bases, with 17 bases remaining between them.

This clonotype was detected many times. V gene TRBV28 combines with J gene TRBJ1-2; D unclear. CDR1 MDHEN and CDR2 SYDVKM come from the germline V gene. CDR3 length: 13 residues. Between the trimmed V and J ends, which lost 3 bases and 4 bases, there was a span of 9 bases. CDR3 sequence: CASSFAQSYGYTF. The CDR3 region has the DNA TGTGCCAGCAGTTTTGCGCAATCCTATGGCTACACCTTC.

This clonotype was detected a few times. This sequence joins TRBV4-1 and TRBJ1-2; D may be TRBD1 (5 bases). Per germline, CDR1 MGHRA and CDR2 YSYEKL. V lost 4 bases and J lost 3, with 18 bases in between. This CDR3 is 16 amino acids long. This CDR3 reads CASSRGGKVNYYGYTF. As DNA, the CDR3 is TGCGCCAGCAGCCGGGGGGGTAAAGTTAACTACTATGGCTACACCTTC.

This clonotype has more than one count but fewer than ten. The V call is TRBV6-1, the J call TRBJ2-1, with 8 nucleotides matching TRBD2. V lost 7 bases and J lost 7; bases outside the gene matches: 12. This CDR3 spans 15 amino acids. The germline gives CDR1 MNHNS, CDR2 SASEGT. As DNA, the CDR3 is TGTGCCAGCATTTCTTCCCCGGGACTAGTAAATGAGCAGTTCTTC. Its protein is CASISSPGLVNEQFF.

J is TRBJ1-2 and V is TRBV5-1, with a weak D call TRBD1 (5 bases). The V end was cut by 4 bases, the J end by 4 bases, with 14 bases between. Germline CDR1 reads SGHRS; CDR2 reads YFSETQ. This CDR3 comprises 14 residues. CDR3 bases: TGCGCCAGCAGCCCCAGGGAGGAAACCTATGGCTACACCTTC. This sequence encodes CASSPREETYGYTF.

The chain employs TRBV7-2 and TRBJ2-5; 8 bases match TRBD2. The V gene end was trimmed by 2 bases and the J gene end by 1 base; junction bases not matched to a gene: 6. The CDR3 runs to 16 residues. The germline V gene encodes CDR1 SGHTA and CDR2 FQGNSA. CDR3 DNA sequence: TGTGCCAGCAGCTTATCAACTAGCGGCGGCCAAGAGACCCAGTACTTC. Residues: CASSLSTSGGQETQYF. The whole variable domain, remainder taken from reference TRBV7-2 and TRBJ2-5, is GAGVSQSPSNKVTEKGKDVELRCDPISGHTALYWYRQSLGQGLEFLIYFQGNSAPDKSGLPSDRFSAERTGGSVSTLTIQRTQQEDSAVYLCASSLSTSGGQETQYFGPGTRLLVL.

This clonotype was found many times. V and J are TRBV10-3 and TRBJ1-1; no firm D call. CDR3 length equals 13 residues. Germline-derived CDR1 and CDR2 are ENHRY and SYGVKD. Trimming cost V 4 bases and J 5 bases, with 11 bases left between them. The CDR3 region is CAISVVEETEAFF. The CDR3 region has the DNA TGTGCCATCAGTGTGGTAGAAGAGACTGAAGCTTTCTTT.

This clonotype was observed at least ten times. The chain links TRBV7-8 to TRBJ1-1, with 8 bases lining up with TRBD1. V trimming: 4 bases; J trimming: 0 bases; junction bases outside the gene matches: 13. CDR1 is SGHVS, CDR2 FQNEAQ, per germline. The length of the CDR3 is 18 residues. This chain's CDR3 is CASSSYQGAPFMNTEAFF. Written as DNA, the CDR3 is TGTGCCAGCAGCTCCTACCAGGGGGCACCATTTATGAACACTGAAGCTTTCTTT. The full variable domain, rest sourced from reference TRBV7-8 and TRBJ1-1, is GAGVSQSPRYKVAKRGQDVALRCDPISGHVSLFWYQQALGQGPEFLTYFQNEAQLDKSGLPSDRFFAERPEGSVSTLKIQRTQQEDSAVYLCASSSYQGAPFMNTEAFFGQGTRLTVV.

This clonotype has only one observation. V is TRBV12-3 or TRBV12-4 and J is TRBJ1-2, with 12 bases lining up with TRBD1. This CDR3 is built from 15 residues. The J segment lost 6 bases and the V segment lost 6 bases, leaving 8 bases of the junction unmatched. The CDR3 region has the DNA TGTGCCAGCAGCCCAACGGGGACAGGGGGCGATGGCTACACCTTC. Translated: CASSPTGTGGDGYTF.

This clonotype was observed at least ten times. The chain uses TRBV28 and TRBJ2-1; either TRBD1 or TRBD2 may supply D (5 bases each). V lost 1 base and J 7 bases, leaving 20 bases between the germline ends. Germline V CDR1 and CDR2: MDHEN, SYDVKM. CDR3 length: 17 residues. The CDR3 spells CASSLYQTTRGVNEQFF. As DNA, the CDR3 is TGTGCCAGCAGTTTATACCAGACCACCCGAGGGGTAAATGAGCAGTTCTTC.

V and J are TRBV7-9 and TRBJ2-3; D ambiguous. CDR1 and CDR2 (germline): SEHNR, FQNEAQ (reference sequence). The ends were cut back, 5 bases at V and 6 bases at J, with 15 bases in the middle. CDR3 length: 14 residues. The CDR3 nucleotides read TGTGCCAGCAGCCCTCAGGTAGCTCCGGATACGCAGTATTTT. Its protein is CASSPQVAPDTQYF.

This clonotype has just a few counts. This chain links TRBV12-3 or TRBV12-4 with TRBJ2-5; D is perhaps TRBD1 (5 bases). The CDR3 totals 15 residues. Trimming pared 7 bases from V and 4 bases from J, leaving 19 bases between. Written as DNA, the CDR3 is TGTGCCAGCATCGAAGGGGTAGGGTGGGCAGAGACCCAGTACTTC. It yields the protein CASIEGVGWAETQYF.

Ten or more counts support this clonotype. This sequence joins TRBV5-5 and TRBJ1-1, with a possible D match to TRBD1 (6 bases). The CDR3 contains 15 residues. V was trimmed by 8 bases and J by 4 bases, leaving 21 bases between them. Germline loops: CDR1 SGHKS, CDR2 YYEKEE (reference sequence). Here the CDR3 reads CASGASPTGSTEAFF. For the CDR3, the DNA is TGTGCCAGTGGCGCGTCACCGACAGGCAGCACTGAAGCTTTCTTT. Full variable domain (rest looked up from reference TRBV5-5 and TRBJ1-1): DAGVTQSPTHLIKTRGQQVTLRCSPISGHKSVSWYQQVLGQGPQFIFQYYEKEERGRGNFPDRFSARQFPNYSSELNVNALLLGDSALYLCASGASPTGSTEAFFGQGTRLTVV.

This clonotype occurred many times. The chain uses TRBV2 and TRBJ1-1; D might be TRBD1 (5 bases). Between the trimmed V and J ends, which lost 9 bases and 3 bases, there was a span of 20 bases. The CDR3 spans 15 residues. The V gene's germline CDR1 is SNHLY and CDR2 FYNNEI. DNA of the CDR3: TGTGCCAGGCCTAGGGACGGCTCGCTGGACACTGAAGCTTTCTTT. Amino acids: CARPRDGSLDTEAFF.

This clonotype was recorded many times. The chain is built from TRBV29-1 and TRBJ2-5; 13 bases fit TRBD2. The CDR3 runs 15 residues. Germline loops: CDR1 SQVTM, CDR2 ANQGSEA. V dropped 6 bases and J dropped 3; count of bases not matched to a gene: 7. The CDR3 nucleotides read TGCAGCGTCTCGAGAGGGACTAGCGGGGAAGAGACCCAGTACTTC. This translates into CSVSRGTSGEETQYF. Full variable domain (outside the CDR3, taken from reference TRBV29-1 and TRBJ2-5): SAVISQKPSRDICQRGTSLTIQCQVDSQVTMMFWYRQQPGQSLTLIATANQGSEATYESGFVIDKFPISRPNLTFSTLTVSNMSPEDSSIYLCSVSRGTSGEETQYFGPGTRLLVL.

The rearrangement links TRBV7-9 to TRBJ2-1; 8 bases are a match to TRBD2. The germline V gene has CDR1 SEHNR and CDR2 FQNEAQ (reference sequence). The CDR3 covers 16 residues. V shed 5 bases, J shed 3 bases, and the junction held 9 bases outside the gene matches. CDR3 protein: CASSQSGGEFYNEQFF. CDR3 coding DNA: TGTGCCAGCAGCCAGAGCGGGGGAGAGTTCTACAATGAGCAGTTCTTC.